Here is one T cell receptor beta chain with its context. Its target antigen remains unknown. Per-nucleotide qualities are absent, and no much larger clonotype sits a single base away. Spanning cysteine to phenylalanine, the CDR3 consists of 14 amino acids. Just the 42-base CDR3 DNA is kept, in frame starting at base 1. CDR1 LGHDT and CDR2 YNNKEL are derived from the germline V gene (reference sequence). Unmatched junction bases come to 4, with V trimmed by 2 bases and J by 6 bases. Enrolling through a virtual design, the prospective study's participants ranged in age from roughly 18 to 89 years and lived across 20 to 30 United States geographic areas. In the prospective study, participants were assigned to cohorts based on the clinical history participants reported in a screening survey and a study questionnaire. For ImmuneRACE Cohort 3, a participant was defined as recovered based on two consecutive negative NP/OP PCR tests, clearance by a healthcare professional, or resolution of symptoms. In the prospective study, whole blood, serum and a nasopharyngeal or oropharyngeal swab were collected from each participant by mobile phlebotomists. Over a roughly 2-month period, participants in the prospective study had the option of providing additional blood draws and questionnaires. Blood samples from the prospective study were shipped frozen or at room temperature prior to DNA extraction.

This sample stems from a study of blood T cell repertoires in COVID-19 (dated by TCRdb to 2020 to 2021). Some background on the complete study: Samples covering the acute and convalescent phases of COVID-19 were provided by collaborators in the United States, Italy and Spain. The material from the prospective study consisted of cDNA or gDNA derived from T cells, B-cell-depleted T cells, or PBMCs. The dataset comprised deeply sampled blood TCRbeta repertoires from subjects exposed to, actively infected with, or recovered from COVID-19. The repertoires were made available in a free public database intended to serve as a resource for research on the immune response to SARS-CoV-2. The samples were drawn from two sources: the first 160 participants of the ongoing ImmuneRACE study, and over 950 subjects contributed by 6 global collaborators. The sample metadata nearly always contained a de-identified subject ID, COVID-19 status, age in years and sex. Where available, HLA class I and class II types were obtained from metadata supplied by the sample provider rather than from assay-based typing.

What the study reported, not specific to this receptor: Clinical and demographic metadata were provided uncurated, with the amount varying by source and participant.

TCRbeta CDR3 regions were amplified from genomic DNA using the immunoSEQ Assay, a bias-controlled multiplex PCR. The authors' analysis ran thus. Within the assay, amplification of reference gene primers was used to estimate how many nucleated cells each sample contained. Sequence reads were collapsed and filtered to measure the absolute abundance of every unique TCRbeta CDR3 rearrangement. For each sample, productive Simpson clonality was calculated as the square root of Simpson's diversity index over productive rearrangements. This is the immuneACCESS table as TCRdb keeps it, with only in-frame sequences that have V and J called. A part of the clones is gone; compared with another copy, unresolved V genes explain less than half, and the rest is unexplained. The V and J calls and clone size come from that table; D and trimming were worked out from the DNA. Recorded for this sample are 250,000 to 350,000 clones; roughly 88% of them occurred a single time. Roughly 4% of the sample is in the top ten clones.

Recombination linked TRBV3-1 (or the pseudogene TRBV3-2) to TRBJ2-5; TRBD2 agrees with 9 junctional bases. The sample taken for sequencing was PBMCs or T cells enriched from blood (not recorded which). This receptor was obtained from a woman between 25 and 40 years old who had recovered from COVID-19. CDR3 reads: CASSQHSGSQTQYF. The DNA sequence reads TGTGCCAGCAGCCAACATAGCGGGAGCCAGACCCAGTACTTC.